Listed here are 9 T cell receptor beta chains from one sample, sequenced in a study of technical replicates of blood from several donors. Sequencing used immunoSEQ multiplex PCR; TCRdb keeps in-frame clones, though not all of them. The sample carries around 83,000 clones, around 94% recorded once. Sequencing input: T cells isolated from PBMCs. These receptors all stem from a human donor in good health.

The rearrangement uses TRBV4-1 and TRBJ2-1; the D gene is possibly TRBD1 (5 bases). The CDR3 is 16 amino acids. Germline V gene sequence: CDR1 MGHRA, CDR2 YSYEKL. With 4 bases removed from V and 6 bases from J, the gap between germline ends came to 19 bases. CDR3 sequence reads: CASSLPASIRGNEQFF. The CDR3 nucleotides are TGCGCCAGCAGCCTCCCGGCGTCAATTAGGGGCAATGAGCAGTTCTTC.

This clone occurred a few times. The chain joins TRBV19 to TRBJ1-4, with D possibly matching TRBD1 (6 bases). This CDR3 spans 15 amino acids. Trimming removed 5 bases from V and 8 bases from J, with 18 bases in between. Looked up from germline, CDR1 is LNHDA and CDR2 is SQIVND (reference sequence). The CDR3 loop is CASSPAGQRVEKLFF. The CDR3 DNA reads TGTGCCAGTAGTCCTGCTGGACAGCGAGTCGAAAAACTGTTTTTT.

The chain recombines TRBV9 with TRBJ2-7, with D possibly being TRBD1 (6 bases). The CDR3 is 14 residues long. CDR1 and CDR2 from the germline V gene are SGDLS and YYNGEE. V lost 4 bases and J lost 4, with 15 bases in between. This CDR3 reads CASSLAGQSYEQYF. CDR3 coding DNA: TGTGCCAGCAGCCTAGCAGGACAGAGTTACGAGCAGTACTTC.

The chain carries TRBV19 and TRBJ1-2, with D tentatively TRBD1 (5 bases). The ends were cut back, 3 bases at V and 3 bases at J, with 14 bases in the middle. Per germline, CDR1 LNHDA and CDR2 SQIVND (reference sequence). CDR3 size: 15 residues. CDR3 sequence (DNA): TGTGCCAGTAGTATTGGGGCAGCAATTTACTATGGCTACACCTTC. It encodes CASSIGAAIYYGYTF.

This chain connects TRBV19 to TRBJ2-2; 15 nucleotides match TRBD2. There are 15 residues in the CDR3. Per germline, CDR1 LNHDA and CDR2 SQIVND (reference sequence). V shed 10 bases and J 7 bases; nucleotides not matched to a gene: 7. The CDR3 sequence is CATKGLAGGGGELFF. The DNA for the CDR3 is TGTGCCACTAAGGGACTAGCGGGAGGAGGCGGGGAGCTGTTTTTT.

This clone was counted a few times. This chain connects TRBV6-6 to TRBJ2-2, with D perhaps TRBD2 (5 bases). CDR3 length: 15 amino acids. V lost 2 bases and J lost 5, with 12 bases in between. CDR1 is MNHNY and CDR2 is SVGAGI in the germline V gene (reference sequence). The CDR3 region is CASSYVGSGTGELFF. In nucleotides, the CDR3 is TGTGCCAGCAGTTACGTTGGCTCGGGGACCGGGGAGCTGTTTTTT.

V gene TRBV4-3 combines with J gene TRBJ2-3; D is unresolved. Trimming took 1 base from V and 5 from J, leaving 7 bases between them. The CDR3 totals 13 residues. Germline assignment: CDR1 LGHNA and CDR2 YSLEER. The CDR3 sequence: CASSQARRDTQYF. The CDR3 nucleotides are TGCGCCAGCAGCCAAGCGCGGAGAGATACGCAGTATTTT.

The gene calls are TRBV7-2 and TRBJ2-2; tentative D call: TRBD2 (7 bases). Germline CDR1 SGHTA, CDR2 FQGNSA. CDR3 size: 15 residues. Trimming stripped 5 bases from V and 3 bases from J, with 13 bases between. The CDR3: CASSPLGGDTGELFF. The CDR3 coding sequence is TGTGCCAGCAGCCCTCTAGGGGGGGACACCGGGGAGCTGTTTTTT.

The J gene is TRBJ1-5, the V gene TRBV9; no firm D call. Per germline, CDR1 SGDLS and CDR2 YYNGEE. This CDR3 spans 15 amino acids. With 3 bases removed from V and 2 bases from J, the gap between germline ends came to 12 bases. This chain's CDR3 is CASSAPPEGNQPQHF. The CDR3 DNA sequence: TGTGCCAGCAGCGCCCCTCCAGAGGGCAATCAGCCCCAGCATTTT.